This T cell receptor beta chain was retrieved from a study of human T cells and chemical hapten exposure. TCRdb reprocessed the RACE reads with MiXCR, giving one entry per CDR3 protein. Here the sample spans roughly 180,000 distinct CDR3 sequences, more than 14% being singletons. CDR3 length equals 15 residues. After removal of 6 bases from V and 9 bases from J, the junction contained 10 bases not matched to a gene. Germline CDR1 DFQATT, CDR2 SNEGSKA (reference sequence). Time point in this sample: patch test 1, 2 weeks after DPC sensitization. Documented treatment: therapeutic diphenylcyclopropenone sensitization with weekly scalp DPC.

The chain recombines TRBV20-1 with TRBJ2-1; 14 bases line up with TRBD2. Sequences were derived from whole blood, sampled in connection with sensitization to the hapten diphenylcyclopropenone (DPC). The sequence was obtained from a woman in her twenties or thirties with alopecia areata. Some clones in this sample may be carry-over from other donors' samples. The CDR3 nucleotides read TGCAGTGCCCGAACGGGACTAGCGGGAGTCGGTGAGCAGTTCTTC. This sequence encodes CSARTGLAGVGEQFF.